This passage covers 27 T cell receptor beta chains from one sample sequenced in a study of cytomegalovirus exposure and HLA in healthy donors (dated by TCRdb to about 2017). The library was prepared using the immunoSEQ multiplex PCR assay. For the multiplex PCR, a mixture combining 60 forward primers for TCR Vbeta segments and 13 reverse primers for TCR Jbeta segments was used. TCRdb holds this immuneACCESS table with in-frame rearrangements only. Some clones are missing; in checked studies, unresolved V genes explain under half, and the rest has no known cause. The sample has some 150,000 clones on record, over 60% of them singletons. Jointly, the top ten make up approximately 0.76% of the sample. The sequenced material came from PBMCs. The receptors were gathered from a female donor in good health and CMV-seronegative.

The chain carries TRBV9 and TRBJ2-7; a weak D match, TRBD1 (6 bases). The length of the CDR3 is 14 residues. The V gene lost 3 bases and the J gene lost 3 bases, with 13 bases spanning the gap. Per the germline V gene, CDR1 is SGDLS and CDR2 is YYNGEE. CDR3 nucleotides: TGTGCCAGCAGCGCCAGACAGGAGCTCTACGAGCAGTACTTC. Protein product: CASSARQELYEQYF. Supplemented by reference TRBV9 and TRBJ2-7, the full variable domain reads DSGVTQTPKHLITATGQRVTLRCSPRSGDLSVYWYQQSLDQGLQFLIQYYNGEERAKGNILERFSAQQFPDLHSELNLSSLELGDSALYFCASSARQELYEQYFGPGTRLTVT.

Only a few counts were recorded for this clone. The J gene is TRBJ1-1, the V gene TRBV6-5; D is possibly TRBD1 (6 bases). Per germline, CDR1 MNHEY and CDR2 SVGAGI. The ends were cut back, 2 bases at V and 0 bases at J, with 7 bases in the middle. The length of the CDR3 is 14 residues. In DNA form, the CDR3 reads TGTGCCAGCAGTTACGGACAGTTGAACACTGAAGCTTTCTTT. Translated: CASSYGQLNTEAFF.

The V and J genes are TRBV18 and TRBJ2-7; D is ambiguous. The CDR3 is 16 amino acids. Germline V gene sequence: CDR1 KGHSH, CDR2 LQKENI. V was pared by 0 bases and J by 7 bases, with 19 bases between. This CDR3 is CASSPPLSPAAREQYF. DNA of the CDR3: TGTGCCAGCTCACCACCCCTTTCTCCGGCAGCTAGAGAGCAGTACTTC.

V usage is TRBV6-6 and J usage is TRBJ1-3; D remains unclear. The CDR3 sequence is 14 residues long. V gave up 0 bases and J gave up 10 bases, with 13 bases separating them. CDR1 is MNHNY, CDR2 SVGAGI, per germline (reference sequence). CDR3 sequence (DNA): TGTGCCAGCAGTTACTCGCAGATGGGGAGGACCATATATTTT. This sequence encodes CASSYSQMGRTIYF.

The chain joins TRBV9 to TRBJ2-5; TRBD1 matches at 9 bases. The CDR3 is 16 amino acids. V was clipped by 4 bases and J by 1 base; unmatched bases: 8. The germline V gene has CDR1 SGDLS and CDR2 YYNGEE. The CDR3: CASSQQGARGQETQYF. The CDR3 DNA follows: TGTGCCAGCAGCCAACAGGGGGCGAGGGGCCAAGAGACCCAGTACTTC.

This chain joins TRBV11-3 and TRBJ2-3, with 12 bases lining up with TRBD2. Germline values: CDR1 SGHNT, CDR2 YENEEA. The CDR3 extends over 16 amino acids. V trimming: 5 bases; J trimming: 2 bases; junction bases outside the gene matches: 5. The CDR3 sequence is CASSKTSGGSTDTQYF. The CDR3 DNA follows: TGTGCCAGCAGCAAGACTAGCGGGGGATCCACAGATACGCAGTATTTT.

The CDR3 sequence is CASSDKAGVYNEQFF. CDR3 DNA sequence: TGTGCCAGCAGTGACAAAGCGGGGGTATACAATGAGCAGTTCTTC. This chain uses TRBV6-4 with TRBJ2-1; 8 bases map to TRBD2. Germline loops: CDR1 MRHNA, CDR2 SNTAGT. V lost 2 bases and J lost 4; bases outside the gene matches: 4. The length of the CDR3 is 15 residues.

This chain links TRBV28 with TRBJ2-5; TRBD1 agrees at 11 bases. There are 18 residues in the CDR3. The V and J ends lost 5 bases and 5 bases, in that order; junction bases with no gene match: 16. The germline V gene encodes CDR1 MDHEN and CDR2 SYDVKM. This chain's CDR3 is CASSEGGRTGGRGETQYF. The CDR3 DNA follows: TGTGCCAGCAGTGAGGGGGGAAGGACAGGGGGCCGGGGGGAGACCCAGTACTTC.

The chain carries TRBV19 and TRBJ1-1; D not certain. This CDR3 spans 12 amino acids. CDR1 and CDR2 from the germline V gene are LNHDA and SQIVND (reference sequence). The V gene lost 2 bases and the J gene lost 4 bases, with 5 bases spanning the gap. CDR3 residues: CASSIRSTEAFF. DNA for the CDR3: TGTGCCAGTAGTATACGGAGCACTGAAGCTTTCTTT.

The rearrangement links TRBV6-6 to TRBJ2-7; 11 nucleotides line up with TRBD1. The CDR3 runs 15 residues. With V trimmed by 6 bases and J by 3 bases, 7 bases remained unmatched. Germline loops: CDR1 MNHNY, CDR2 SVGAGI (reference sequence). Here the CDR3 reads CASSTTGTGGYEQYF. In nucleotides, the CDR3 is TGTGCCAGCAGCACAACCGGGACAGGGGGCTACGAGCAGTACTTC.

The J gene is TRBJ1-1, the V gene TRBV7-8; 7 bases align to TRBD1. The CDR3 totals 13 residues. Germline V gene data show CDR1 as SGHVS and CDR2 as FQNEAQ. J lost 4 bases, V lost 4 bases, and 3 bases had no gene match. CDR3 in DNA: TGTGCCAGCAGCTCCGGGACAGTCACTGAAGCTTTCTTT. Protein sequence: CASSSGTVTEAFF.

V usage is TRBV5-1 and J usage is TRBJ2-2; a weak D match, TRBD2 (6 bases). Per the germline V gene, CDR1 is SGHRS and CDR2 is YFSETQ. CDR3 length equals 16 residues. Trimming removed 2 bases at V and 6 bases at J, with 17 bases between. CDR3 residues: CASSLGGTPVAGELFF. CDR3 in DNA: TGCGCCAGCAGCTTAGGAGGGACCCCAGTCGCCGGGGAGCTGTTTTTT.

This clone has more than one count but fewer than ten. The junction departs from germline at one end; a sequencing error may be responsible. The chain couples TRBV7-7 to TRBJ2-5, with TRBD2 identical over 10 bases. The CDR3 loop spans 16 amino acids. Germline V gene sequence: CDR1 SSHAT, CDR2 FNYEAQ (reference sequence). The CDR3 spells CASSLGTSVFQETQYF. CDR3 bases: TGTGCTAGCAGCCTCGGGACTAGCGTATTTCAGGAGACCCAGTACTTC.

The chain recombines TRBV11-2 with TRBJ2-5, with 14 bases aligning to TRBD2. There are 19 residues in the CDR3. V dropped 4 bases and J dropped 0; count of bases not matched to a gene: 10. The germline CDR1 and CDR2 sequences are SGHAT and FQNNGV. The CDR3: CASSSDWTSGRPDQETQYF. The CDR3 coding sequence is TGTGCCAGCAGCTCCGACTGGACTAGCGGGAGGCCAGACCAAGAGACCCAGTACTTC.

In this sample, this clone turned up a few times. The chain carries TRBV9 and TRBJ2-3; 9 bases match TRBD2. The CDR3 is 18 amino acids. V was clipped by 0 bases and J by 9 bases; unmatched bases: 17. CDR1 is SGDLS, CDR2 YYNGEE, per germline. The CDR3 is CASSVEISSGRTERTQYF. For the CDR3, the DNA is TGTGCCAGCAGCGTAGAGATATCGAGCGGGAGGACGGAGAGGACGCAGTATTTT.

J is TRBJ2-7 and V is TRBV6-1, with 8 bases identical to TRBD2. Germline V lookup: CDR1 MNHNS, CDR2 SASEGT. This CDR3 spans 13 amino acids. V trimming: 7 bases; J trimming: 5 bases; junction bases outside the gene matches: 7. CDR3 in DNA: TGTGCCAGCACCGGGGGGGGGCTCCACGAGCAGTACTTC. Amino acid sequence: CASTGGGLHEQYF.

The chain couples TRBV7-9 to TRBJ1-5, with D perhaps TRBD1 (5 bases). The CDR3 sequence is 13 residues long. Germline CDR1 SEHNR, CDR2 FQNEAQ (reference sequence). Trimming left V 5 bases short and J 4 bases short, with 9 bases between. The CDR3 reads CASSPRGNQPQHF. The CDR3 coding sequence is TGTGCCAGCAGCCCCCGGGGGAATCAGCCCCAGCATTTT.

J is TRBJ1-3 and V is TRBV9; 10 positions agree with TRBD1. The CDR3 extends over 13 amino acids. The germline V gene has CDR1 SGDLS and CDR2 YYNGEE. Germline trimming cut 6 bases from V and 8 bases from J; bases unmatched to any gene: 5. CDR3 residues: CASTRQGADTIYF. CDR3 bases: TGTGCCAGCACGCGACAGGGGGCGGACACCATATATTTT.

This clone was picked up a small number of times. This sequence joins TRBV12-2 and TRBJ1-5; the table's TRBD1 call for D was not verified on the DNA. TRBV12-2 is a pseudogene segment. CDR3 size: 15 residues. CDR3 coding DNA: TGTGCAAGTCGCCGGACAGGGGGCAGTATTCAGCCCCAGCATTTT. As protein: CASRRTGGSIQPQHF.

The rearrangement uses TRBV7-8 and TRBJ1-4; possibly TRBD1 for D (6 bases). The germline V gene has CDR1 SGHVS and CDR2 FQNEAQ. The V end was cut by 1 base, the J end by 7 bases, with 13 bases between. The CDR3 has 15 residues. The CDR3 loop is CASSLGGQGSEKLFF. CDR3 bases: TGTGCCAGCAGCTTAGGTGGGCAGGGGTCTGAAAAACTGTTTTTT.

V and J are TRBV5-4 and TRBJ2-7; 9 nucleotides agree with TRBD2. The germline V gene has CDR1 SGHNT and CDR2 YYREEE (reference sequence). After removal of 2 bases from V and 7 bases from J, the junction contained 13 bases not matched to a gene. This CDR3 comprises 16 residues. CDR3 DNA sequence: TGTGCCAGCAGCTTTTTAGCGGGAGAGGGGTTTGGGGAGCAGTACTTC. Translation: CASSFLAGEGFGEQYF.

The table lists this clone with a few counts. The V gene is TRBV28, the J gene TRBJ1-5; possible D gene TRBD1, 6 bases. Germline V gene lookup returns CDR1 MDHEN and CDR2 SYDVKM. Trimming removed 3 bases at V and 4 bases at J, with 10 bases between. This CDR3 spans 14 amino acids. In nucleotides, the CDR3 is TGTGCCAGCAGTTTCAGTACAGGGAATCAGCCCCAGCATTTT. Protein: CASSFSTGNQPQHF. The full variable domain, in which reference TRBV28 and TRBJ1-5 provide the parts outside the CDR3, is DVKVTQSSRYLVKRTGEKVFLECVQDMDHENMFWYRQDPGLGLRLIYFSYDVKMKEKGDIPEGYSVSREKKERFSLILESASTNQTSMYLCASSFSTGNQPQHFGDGTRLSIL.

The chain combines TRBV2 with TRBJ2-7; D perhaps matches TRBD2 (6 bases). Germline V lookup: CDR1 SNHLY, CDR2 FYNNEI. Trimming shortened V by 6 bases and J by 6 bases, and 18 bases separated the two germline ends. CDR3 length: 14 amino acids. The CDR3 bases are TGTGCCAGCAGCTTGCCGGGAGCAAGACTCGAGCAGTACTTC. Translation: CASSLPGARLEQYF.

The CDR3: CASSMLQGSPQFF. In DNA, the CDR3 is TGTGCCAGCAGCATGCTCCAGGGATCCCCACAGTTCTTC. V is TRBV7-7 and J is TRBJ2-1; D might be TRBD1 (5 bases). Trimming stripped 5 bases from V and 13 bases from J, with 18 bases between. CDR3 length equals 13 residues. The germline gives CDR1 SSHAT, CDR2 FNYEAQ (reference sequence).

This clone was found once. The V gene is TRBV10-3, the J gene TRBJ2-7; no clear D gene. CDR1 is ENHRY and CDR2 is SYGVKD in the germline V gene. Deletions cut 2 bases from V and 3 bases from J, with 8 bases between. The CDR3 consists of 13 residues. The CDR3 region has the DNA TGTGCCATCAGTGAGACTTCAAACTACGAGCAGTACTTC. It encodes CAISETSNYEQYF.

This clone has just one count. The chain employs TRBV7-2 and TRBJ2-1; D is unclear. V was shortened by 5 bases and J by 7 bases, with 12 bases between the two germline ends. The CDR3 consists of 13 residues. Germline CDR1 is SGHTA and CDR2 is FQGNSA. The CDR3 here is CASSDGVLNEQFF. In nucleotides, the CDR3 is TGTGCCAGCAGCGACGGAGTCTTGAATGAGCAGTTCTTC.

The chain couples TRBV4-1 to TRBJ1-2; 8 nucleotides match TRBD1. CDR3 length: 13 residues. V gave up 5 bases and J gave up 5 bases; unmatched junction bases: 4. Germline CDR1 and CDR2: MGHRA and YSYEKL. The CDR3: CASSAGTGYGYTF. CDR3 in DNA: TGCGCCAGCAGCGCCGGGACAGGATATGGCTACACCTTC.